This T cell receptor (beta chain) was obtained from a study of shared clonotypes between healthy human individuals (dated by TCRdb to about 2020). Looking at the study overall: The cohort included a few men and a couple of women between 18 and 49 years of age. To estimate repertoire size and how much clonotypes are shared between individuals, the study performed deep sequencing of blood TCR repertoires from about five healthy adults. To increase sequencing depth and limit assay-specific biases, TCR repertoire library preparation and sequencing were carried out by different laboratories using diverse techniques. Per donor, leukapheresis produced somewhere between about 0.94 and 8.9 billion PBMCs. For each donor, CD4 naive and CD4 memory were each run on three plates, CD8 naive on two plates, and CD8 memory on one plate.

General conclusions and limits of the study: Even with the large sequencing depth, rarefaction of the sorted-subset datasets indicated that sequencing was incomplete. About 4.5% of naive CD4, more than 3% of naive CD8, 2.3% of memory CD4, and around 0.42% of memory CD8 clonotypes were shared across a handful of donors. Pairwise subsampling indicated that sequencing depth was expected to affect the degree of clonotype sharing among donors. Because the study included a small number of donors, the genetic and exposure-history diversity represented was limited. Naive subsets generally had larger estimated clonotype richness than memory subsets did. Sampling was restricted to blood, and TCR repertoires in tissue are likely to differ from TCR repertoires in blood. Compared with non-shared clonotypes, the clonotypes found in all four sorted-subset donors had higher generation probabilities.

CD8 naive samples were obtained by positive selection for CCR7 among CD45RO-negative cells, yielding a CD45RA+CCR7+ population from which TemRA cells were excluded. The donors were healthy, HIV-negative adults who had no recently reported acute infections or vaccinations. Only Caucasian adults living in Nashville, Tennessee, USA were represented among the donors. Blood was collected by leukapheresis, and PBMCs were isolated by Ficoll-Histopaque density gradient centrifugation and then cryopreserved in liquid nitrogen vapor phase. Analytical flow cytometry was used to check the purity and quantity of each magnetically sorted T cell population. Genomic DNA was isolated from each sorted fraction and quantified by UV absorbance on a Nanodrop 2000c. V has 1 base trimmed and J has 7 bases trimmed; junction bases matching no gene number 5. The CDR3 measures 15 amino acids from cysteine to phenylalanine. Only the CDR3 portion is preserved as DNA: 45 bases, with reading frame beginning at the first base. CDR1 and CDR2 are read off the germline V gene (reference sequence) as PRHDT and FYEKMQ.

Using the deep immunoSEQ assay, multiplex PCR amplified TCR CDR3 regions from genomic DNA. Extracted genomic DNA from each cell subset was spread evenly across all wells of several immunoSEQ 96-well plates, with each plate serving as a replicate. For sorted subsets, approximately 200 ng of genomic DNA, equivalent to some 30,000 T cell genomes, went into each replicate PCR. Purified libraries were measured with a Qubit 3.0 fluorometer, size-checked on a Bioanalyzer 2100, and measured again with the KAPA Library Quantification kit. Each immunoSEQ 96-well plate was sequenced on its own single-read 150-cycle Illumina NextSeq 550 flow cell. Regarding the original processing steps: Because the immunoSEQ output included only junctional sequences and no quality scores, the filtering could not be the same as the filtering used for full-length reads. To assign V/J genes and CDR3, sequences were annotated against IMGT germline references using PyIR, a Python wrapper for IgBLAST v1.9. Any read was removed if the V/J assignment was weak (E-value above 1e-6), the CDR3 was missing, or the read contained stop codons, out-of-frame junctions, or ambiguous translated residues. V3J clonotypes were defined by identical inferred V gene, J gene, and CDR3 amino acid sequence. Percentage overlap between repertoires was calculated by dividing the number of shared unique clonotypes by the size of the smaller repertoire. Repertoire richness was assessed with RTK rarefaction, the Chao1 estimator, and Recon v2.1 estimates of unobserved clonotypes. Generation probabilities were computed with OLGA for all TCRbeta clonotypes obtained by the gDNA method from a few donors. What TCRdb holds here is the immuneACCESS table cut down to in-frame rearrangements. Part of the clones is not present; checked against another copy, under half of the missing clones reflect an unresolved V gene, and the others are unexplained. The V and J calls and the clone size are those of that table, but D and trimming were determined from the DNA. This sample lists under 1 million clones; around 92% were detected once. The ten largest clones take up approximately 25% of the sample.

Of note for this clone: The antigen it binds to is not known. The record has no base qualities; no much larger clone is one base away.

The receptor comes from a young man in good health. The sequence is built from TRBV13 and TRBJ2-1; TRBD2 matches 9 bases in the middle. The sequenced material came from naive CD8+ T cells sorted from blood. The cell subset or site label here, explained by the study, means: CD45RA+CCR7+. The CDR3 amino acid sequence is: CASSLESSGRNEQFF. The sequence in DNA is TGTGCCAGCAGCTTAGAATCCAGCGGGAGGAATGAGCAGTTCTTC.